These T cell receptor beta chains were read from a single sample in a study of vaccination effects on CD4 cells after COVID-19. The assay was immunoSEQ multiplex PCR, and TCRdb's table has in-frame clones only and misses some. The sample holds tens of thousands of clones, approximately 70% seen once. Their target antigens are unknown. This sample comprised CD4+ T cells from PBMCs cultured with SARS-CoV-2 spike peptides, obtained before COVID-19 vaccination. The receptors here all came from a human donor who received a COVID-19 vaccine. CDR3s include the opening cysteine and the closing phenylalanine or tryptophan. A D gene is named only where the DNA matches it firmly. The listing skips clone size in some rows; elsewhere it reads once, few, many or a size class.

j_call clone_size v_call d_call cdr3_aa cdr3_nt
TRBJ2-3 NA TRBV3-1/TRBV3-2 NA CASSQAGSRVTDTQYF TGTGCCAGCAGCCAAGCCGGGAGTCGCGTAACAGATACGCAGTATTTT
TRBJ1-4 NA TRBV5-1 TRBD1 CASSLGQGAEKLFF TGCGCCAGCAGCCTCGGACAGGGGGCTGAAAAACTGTTTTTT
TRBJ2-1 NA TRBV10-3 NA CAISGAHNEQFF TGTGCCATCAGTGGGGCTCACAATGAGCAGTTCTTC
TRBJ1-4 NA TRBV10-3 TRBD1 CATRTGGNEKLFF TGTGCCACAAGGACAGGGGGTAATGAAAAACTGTTTTTT
TRBJ1-1 NA TRBV19 NA CASCLAGTNTEAFF TGTGCCAGTTGCTTAGCGGGTACGAACACTGAAGCTTTCTTT
TRBJ1-5 NA TRBV6-1 TRBD1 CASSEGGTGNQPQHF TGTGCCAGCAGTGAAGGCGGGACAGGTAATCAGCCCCAGCATTTT
TRBJ2-2 NA TRBV3-1/TRBV3-2 TRBD2 CASSHPRLAGSPGELFF TGTGCCAGCAGCCATCCAAGACTAGCGGGATCTCCCGGGGAGCTGTTTTTT
TRBJ2-6 NA TRBV7-8 TRBD1 CASSPLTVVLGGTGFFSGANVLTF TGTGCCAGCAGCCCTCTGACGGTGGTTTTAGGCGGGACAGGGTTTTTCTCTGGGGCCAACGTCCTGACTTTC
TRBJ2-7 NA TRBV7-2 NA CASSFRETRISYEQYF TGTGCCAGCAGCTTTAGAGAGACAAGGATATCCTACGAGCAGTACTTC
TRBJ2-1 NA TRBV9 TRBD2 CASSVGTSGSYNEQFF TGTGCCAGCAGCGTCGGGACTAGCGGGTCCTACAATGAGCAGTTCTTC
TRBJ1-1 NA TRBV5-1 NA CASSLETGGEAFF TGCGCCAGCAGCTTGGAAACCGGGGGTGAAGCTTTCTTT
TRBJ1-2 NA TRBV12-3/TRBV12-4 NA CASSLGRVYGYTF TGTGCCAGCAGTTTGGGGAGGGTTTATGGCTACACCTTC
TRBJ1-1 NA TRBV7-9 NA CASSIPPGAQMNTEAFF TGTGCCAGCAGCATACCCCCAGGAGCCCAAATGAACACTGAAGCTTTCTTT
TRBJ2-1 NA TRBV4-2 TRBD2 CASSQGGASGYHEQFF TGTGCCAGCAGCCAAGGCGGCGCTAGCGGGTATCATGAGCAGTTCTTC
TRBJ2-1 NA TRBV2 TRBD2 CASSAGVTSGYNEQFF TGTGCCAGCAGTGCGGGGGTGACTAGCGGCTACAATGAGCAGTTCTTC
TRBJ2-3 NA TRBV5-4 TRBD2 CASSPGSGGFTDTQYF TGTGCCAGCAGCCCGGGCAGCGGGGGTTTCACAGATACGCAGTATTTT
TRBJ2-7 NA TRBV5-4 TRBD2 CASSLAGLANYEQYF TGTGCCAGCAGCTTGGCGGGACTAGCGAACTACGAGCAGTACTTC
TRBJ2-2 NA TRBV9 NA CASSVGLGGPVTGELFF TGTGCCAGCAGCGTAGGGCTGGGGGGGCCTGTGACCGGGGAGCTGTTTTTT
TRBJ1-1 NA TRBV25-1 NA CASSEYPSQGSTEAFF TGTGCCAGCAGTGAGTACCCTTCGCAGGGGAGCACTGAAGCTTTCTTT
TRBJ2-5 NA TRBV5-1 NA CASSLTTGQETQYF TGCGCCAGCAGCTTGACCACAGGGCAAGAGACCCAGTACTTC
TRBJ2-3 NA TRBV5-1 NA CASSEGHDTQYF TGCGCCAGTTCGGAGGGTCACGATACGCAGTATTTT
TRBJ2-1 NA TRBV5-1 NA CASSTRGGGNNEQFF TGCGCCAGCAGCACAAGGGGTGGTGGGAACAATGAGCAGTTCTTC
TRBJ1-1 NA TRBV27 NA CASSLLGQNTEAFF TGTGCCAGCAGTTTACTGGGCCAGAACACTGAAGCTTTCTTT
TRBJ2-3 NA TRBV14 TRBD2 CASSPLAGGSTDTQYF TGTGCCAGCAGCCCACTAGCGGGGGGGAGCACAGATACGCAGTATTTT
TRBJ2-5 NA TRBV9 NA CASSVDRGGSETQYF TGTGCCAGCAGCGTAGATAGAGGAGGGTCGGAGACCCAGTACTTC
TRBJ1-2 NA TRBV7-9 NA CASSKEGGEGYTF TGTGCCAGCAGCAAAGAGGGGGGAGAGGGCTACACCTTC
TRBJ2-7 NA TRBV5-4 TRBD2 CASSIRTTGLAGARYEQYF TGTGCCAGCAGCATCCGGACAACGGGACTAGCGGGAGCCCGCTACGAGCAGTACTTC
TRBJ2-3 NA TRBV10-1 NA CASSVGDTQYF TGCGCCAGCAGTGTAGGAGATACGCAGTATTTT
TRBJ1-6 few TRBV3-1/TRBV3-2 NA CATRRLINSPLHF TGTGCCACCAGACGGCTGATTAATTCACCCCTCCACTTT
TRBJ2-3 NA TRBV7-9 TRBD2 CASSLPVLAGRRTDTQYF TGTGCCAGCAGCTTACCGGTGTTAGCGGGCAGGAGGACAGATACGCAGTATTTT
TRBJ1-1 NA TRBV29-1 NA CSARREIEAFF TGCAGCGCCCGCAGGGAGATCGAAGCTTTCTTT
TRBJ2-1 NA TRBV27 TRBD2 CASSSRGLAGSHNEQFF TGTGCCAGCAGTTCCCGAGGATTAGCGGGGAGCCACAATGAGCAGTTCTTC
TRBJ1-1 NA TRBV3-1/TRBV3-2 NA CASSQQTTGSEAFF TGTGCCAGCAGCCAACAAACGACAGGTTCTGAAGCTTTCTTT
TRBJ2-7 NA TRBV19 NA CASSPRRAGDDYEQYF TGTGCCAGTAGCCCCCGGCGGGCAGGGGACGACTACGAGCAGTACTTC
TRBJ1-3 medium-sized TRBV4-1 NA CASSQDPRGGSGNTIYF TGCGCCAGCAGCCAAGATCCCCGTGGGGGGTCTGGAAACACCATATATTTT
TRBJ2-3 NA TRBV4-1 TRBD2 CASSPLPLAGGSPFSTDTQYF TGCGCCAGCAGTCCCCTTCCCCTGGCGGGGGGGTCCCCCTTTAGCACAGATACGCAGTATTTT
TRBJ2-2 NA TRBV11-2 TRBD2 CASSLTSGRAGELFF TGTGCCAGCAGCTTGACTAGCGGGAGGGCCGGGGAGCTGTTTTTT
TRBJ2-3 NA TRBV6-5 NA CASSYSTAADTDTQYF TGTGCCAGCAGTTACTCGACGGCGGCGGACACAGATACGCAGTATTTT
TRBJ2-7 few TRBV14 TRBD2 CASSQNSGGEQYF TGTGCCAGCAGCCAGAATAGCGGGGGCGAGCAGTACTTC
TRBJ1-5 NA TRBV5-4 TRBD1 CASSSVPGQGKPQHF TGTGCCAGCAGCTCCGTCCCGGGACAGGGAAAGCCCCAGCATTTT
TRBJ2-1 NA TRBV30 NA CAWSIQGGSNEQFF TGTGCCTGGAGTATACAGGGAGGAAGCAATGAGCAGTTCTTC
TRBJ2-1 NA TRBV11-3 NA CASSLDRRNEQFF TGTGCCAGCAGCTTAGATCGACGAAATGAGCAGTTCTTC
TRBJ1-3 NA TRBV5-1 NA CASSPGPTRAGNTIYF TGCGCCAGCAGCCCCGGGCCCACCCGGGCTGGAAACACCATATATTTT
TRBJ2-2 NA TRBV30 TRBD2 CAWSVPPGGAGELFF TGTGCCTGGAGTGTTCCCCCTGGGGGGGCCGGGGAGCTGTTTTTT
TRBJ2-7 NA TRBV2 TRBD2 CASSDWASGISYEQYF TGTGCCAGCAGTGATTGGGCTAGCGGGATCTCCTACGAGCAGTACTTC
TRBJ2-1 NA TRBV11-3 NA CASSLGGERLYNEQFF TGTGCCAGCAGCTTAGGAGGGGAGCGCTTATACAATGAGCAGTTCTTC
TRBJ2-5 medium-sized TRBV3-1/TRBV3-2 TRBD1 CASSQDLLTGGQETQYF TGTGCCAGCAGCCAAGATCTTCTGACAGGGGGCCAAGAGACCCAGTACTTC
TRBJ2-3 NA TRBV19 NA CASSNQPTSTDTQYF TGTGCCAGTAGTAACCAGCCCACTAGCACAGATACGCAGTATTTT
TRBJ1-2 NA TRBV7-9 NA CASSLSVDGYTF TGTGCCAGCAGCTTAAGTGTGGATGGCTACACCTTC
TRBJ1-2 NA TRBV19 NA CASSTGNLFYGYTF TGTGCCAGTAGTACAGGGAACCTATTCTATGGCTACACCTTC
TRBJ2-6 NA TRBV5-1 TRBD1 CASSLLGQGLSGANVLTF TGCGCCAGCAGCTTGTTAGGACAGGGGCTCTCTGGGGCCAACGTCCTGACTTTC
TRBJ1-2 once TRBV3-1/TRBV3-2 TRBD1 CASSLGQGYGYTF TGTGCCAGCAGCCTGGGACAGGGCTATGGCTACACCTTC
TRBJ2-3 NA TRBV7-2 NA CASSPGLLGDTQYF TGTGCCAGCAGCCCGGGGTTGCTAGGAGATACGCAGTATTTT
TRBJ2-2 NA TRBV5-1 NA CASSPAGTAGPGELFF TGCGCCAGCAGCCCAGCCGGGACTGCCGGGCCCGGGGAGCTGTTTTTT
TRBJ2-7 NA TRBV3-1/TRBV3-2 TRBD1 CASSQGRDRAYEQYF TGTGCCAGCAGCCAAGGCCGGGACAGAGCCTACGAGCAGTACTTC
TRBJ2-2 NA TRBV19 TRBD2 CASASAGVYTGELFF TGTGCCAGCGCCAGCGCGGGAGTGTATACCGGGGAGCTGTTTTTT
TRBJ1-5 NA TRBV2 NA CASRSQGFSNQPQHF TGTGCCAGCAGAAGTCAGGGTTTCAGCAATCAGCCCCAGCATTTT
TRBJ2-5 NA TRBV19 TRBD2 CASSRTSGSLETQYF TGTGCCAGTAGTAGAACTAGCGGGAGTCTGGAGACCCAGTACTTC
TRBJ2-1 few TRBV3-1/TRBV3-2 NA CASSQDGSTYNEQFF TGTGCCAGCAGCCAAGACGGGTCTACCTACAATGAGCAGTTCTTC
TRBJ2-7 NA TRBV6-5 TRBD2 CASRAGTSGTYEQYF TGTGCCAGCAGGGCCGGGACTAGCGGGACCTACGAGCAGTACTTC